The T cell receptor (beta chain) under discussion was sequenced for a study of shared clonotypes between healthy human individuals (dated by TCRdb to the early 2020s). Context from the whole study: The cohort comprised a couple of women and a few men aged 18 to 49 years. For each donor, three plates each were used for CD4 naive and CD4 memory, two plates were used for CD8 naive, and one plate was used for CD8 memory. The study deeply sequenced blood TCR repertoires of five healthy adults to estimate repertoire size and the extent of clonotype sharing between individuals. Libraries were prepared and TCR repertoires were sequenced by different laboratories using diverse techniques, in order to increase sequencing depth and limit assay-specific biases. Leukapheresis yielded between about 0.94 and 8.9 billion PBMCs per donor. The full study reports these points: Even with the large sequencing depth, rarefaction of the sorted-subset datasets indicated that sequencing was incomplete. Estimated clonotype richness was generally larger for naive than for memory subsets. The genetic and exposure-history diversity represented was limited by the small number of donors. Only blood was sampled, and tissue TCR repertoires likely differ from those in blood. Based on pairwise subsampling, the degree of clonotype sharing among donors was expected to be affected by sequencing depth. Sharing across several donors was observed for 4.5% to 6.5% of naive CD4, over 3% of naive CD8, around 2.5% of memory CD4, and roughly 0.4% of memory CD8 clonotypes. Compared with non-shared clonotypes, clonotypes shared by all four sorted-subset donors had higher generation probabilities.

TCR CDR3 regions were amplified from genomic DNA by multiplex PCR using the deep immunoSEQ assay. Extracted genomic DNA from each cell subset was distributed evenly across all wells of several immunoSEQ 96-well plates, and each plate was treated as a replicate. For sorted subsets, each replicate PCR was loaded with 200 ng genomic DNA, equivalent to 30,000 or so T cell genomes. Purified libraries were measured with a Qubit 3.0 fluorometer, size-checked on a Bioanalyzer 2100, and measured again with the KAPA Library Quantification kit. Every immunoSEQ 96-well plate was sequenced on a dedicated single-read 150-cycle Illumina NextSeq 550 flow cell. In the source study's methods: Because the immunoSEQ output held only junctional sequences and lacked quality scores, the filtering could not match the filtering applied to full-length reads. To assign V/J genes and CDR3, sequences were annotated against IMGT germline references using PyIR, a Python wrapper for IgBLAST v1.9. Any read was removed if the V/J assignment was weak (E-value above 1e-6), the CDR3 was missing, or the read contained stop codons, out-of-frame junctions, or ambiguous translated residues. V3J clonotypes were defined by identical inferred V gene, J gene, and CDR3 amino acid sequence. The percentage overlap between two repertoires was calculated by dividing the number of shared unique clonotypes by the size of the smaller repertoire. RTK rarefaction, the Chao1 estimator, and Recon v2.1 estimates of unobserved clonotypes were used to assess repertoire richness. OLGA was used to compute generation probabilities for all TCRbeta clonotypes that the gDNA method yielded from a few donors. TCRdb holds this immuneACCESS table with in-frame rearrangements only. Some clones are missing; in checked studies, unresolved V genes explain under half, and the rest has no known cause. Clonal size and the V and J genes are those of that table, whereas D and trimming came from the DNA. For this sample there are more than 2 million clones; 95% appear just once. The ten biggest clones cover around 0.13% of the sample.

As to this clone: Its antigen specificity is not known. Base quality data are lacking; no much larger clone is found one base away.

Healthy HIV-negative adults with no recently reported acute infections or vaccinations were included as donors. Every donor was a Caucasian adult residing in Nashville, Tennessee, USA. CD4+ T cells were enriched by magnetic negative selection, after which naive cells were positively selected on CD45RA and the negative fraction was taken as the memory subset. Blood was collected by leukapheresis, and PBMCs were isolated by Ficoll-Histopaque density gradient centrifugation and then cryopreserved in liquid nitrogen vapor phase. Purity and quantity of every magnetically sorted T cell population were checked by analytical flow cytometry. Each sorted fraction had its genomic DNA isolated and then quantified by UV absorbance on a Nanodrop 2000c. Per the germline V gene, SGDLS is the CDR1 and YYNGEE is the CDR2. V is pruned by 4 bases and J by 4 bases, leaving 4 bases of the junction without a gene match. The CDR3 has 15 amino acids, counting the end cysteine and phenylalanine. The read is trimmed to its CDR3 DNA, 45 bases read in frame from base 1.

Input material: naive CD4+ T cells sorted from blood. The sample's cell subset or site label is to be understood as: CD45RA+ positively selected. The V and J segments used are TRBV9 and TRBJ2-1; TRBD1 agrees with 11 junctional bases. This TCR derives from a man younger than 35 in good health. The CDR3 has the sequence CASSKGQGEYNEQFF. In nucleotide form, the sequence is TGTGCCAGCAGCAAGGGACAGGGGGAATACAATGAGCAGTTCTTC.